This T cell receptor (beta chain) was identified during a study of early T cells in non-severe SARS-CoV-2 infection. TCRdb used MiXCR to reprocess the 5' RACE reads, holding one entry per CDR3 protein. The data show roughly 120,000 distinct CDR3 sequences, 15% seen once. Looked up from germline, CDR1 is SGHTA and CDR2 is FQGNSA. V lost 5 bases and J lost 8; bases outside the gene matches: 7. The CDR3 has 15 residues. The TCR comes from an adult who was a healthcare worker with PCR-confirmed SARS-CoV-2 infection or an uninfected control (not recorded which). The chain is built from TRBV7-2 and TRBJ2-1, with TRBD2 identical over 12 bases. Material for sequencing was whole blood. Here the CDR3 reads CASSTSGGPFDEQFF. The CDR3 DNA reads TGTGCCAGCAGCACTAGCGGGGGGCCCTTCGATGAGCAGTTCTTC.